The 11 T cell receptor beta chains below were found in one sample sequenced in a study of shared clonotypes between healthy human individuals. Some clones are missing from TCRdb's copy, which holds only in-frame ones; the method was immunoSEQ multiplex PCR. The table includes around 200,000 clones, approximately 95% detected once. Sequencing was done on a sample of naive CD4+ T cells sorted from blood. Noted subset: CD45RA+ positively selected. The source of these receptors is a woman aged 25-40 years in good health.

This clone was seen only a few times. The chain employs TRBV27 and TRBJ1-5; D uncertain. This CDR3 comprises 15 residues. The germline V gene has CDR1 MNHEY and CDR2 SMNVEV (reference sequence). V lost 3 bases, J lost 0 bases, and 9 bases lay in between. CDR3 protein: CASSLQGNSNQPQHF. CDR3 in DNA: TGTGCCAGCAGTTTGCAAGGGAATAGCAATCAGCCCCAGCATTTT.

This rearrangement joins TRBV18 to TRBJ2-7; 8 bases fit TRBD1. Germline V CDR1 and CDR2: KGHSH, LQKENI. V dropped 2 bases and J dropped 2; count of bases not matched to a gene: 8. This CDR3 region has 16 residues. The CDR3 loop reads CASSPIGTGLTYEQYF. CDR3 DNA sequence: TGTGCCAGCTCACCAATCGGGACAGGCCTAACCTACGAGCAGTACTTC.

This clone was detected only once. V is TRBV11-1 and J is TRBJ2-1, with D tentatively TRBD1 (5 bases). The CDR3 spans 15 residues. The V gene's germline CDR1 is SGHAT and CDR2 FQDESV (reference sequence). Trimming left V 5 bases short and J 0 bases short, with 11 bases between. CDR3 coding DNA: TGTGCCAGCAGCATCGACAGCAGCTCCTACAATGAGCAGTTCTTC. As protein: CASSIDSSSYNEQFF.

This chain uses TRBV6-1 with TRBJ1-5; 9 nucleotides line up with TRBD1. The V and J ends lost 7 bases and 4 bases, in that order; junction bases with no gene match: 8. The CDR3 runs to 15 residues. Germline V gives CDR1 MNHNS, CDR2 SASEGT. DNA for the CDR3: TGTGCCAGCAAGATCGGACAGGGGACTAATCAGCCCCAGCATTTT. It yields the protein CASKIGQGTNQPQHF.

The chain recombines TRBV5-6 with TRBJ2-5; TRBD1 aligns across 10 bases. The end of the DNA aligns better with TRBJ2-7, so the J call may be wrong. Germline V gives CDR1 SGHDT, CDR2 YYEEEE. CDR3 length: 15 amino acids. The CDR3 sequence is CASSWRGTGVYEQYF. In nucleotides, the CDR3 is TGTGCCAGCAGCTGGAGGGGGACAGGGGTCTACGAGCAGTACTTC.

This clone was picked up one time. The V and J genes are TRBV18 and TRBJ2-7; D not certain. CDR3 length equals 14 residues. CDR1 is KGHSH, CDR2 LQKENI, per germline. Trimming took off 3 bases at V and 3 bases at J, with 12 bases between the two ends. The CDR3 protein is CASSPSSDLYEQYF. The CDR3, as DNA: TGTGCCAGCTCACCGTCCAGCGACCTCTACGAGCAGTACTTC.

J is TRBJ1-1 and V is TRBV18; D is unresolved. Per germline, CDR1 KGHSH and CDR2 LQKENI. This CDR3 has 13 amino acids. Trimming took 3 bases from V and 7 from J, leaving 12 bases between them. The CDR3 nucleotides read TGTGCCAGCTCACCTGGTCCGGGTCTTGAAGCTTTCTTT. This codes for CASSPGPGLEAFF.

In its sample, this clone was seen once. This chain joins TRBV28 and TRBJ2-3; perhaps TRBD1 as D (5 bases). CDR1 and CDR2 from the germline V gene are MDHEN and SYDVKM. This CDR3 is built from 18 residues. Trimming removed 1 base at V and 2 bases at J, with 19 bases between. The CDR3, as DNA: TGTGCCAGCAGTTTATTTCAGGGTACCGTCTCCCCCACAGATACGCAGTATTTT. Translated, it gives CASSLFQGTVSPTDTQYF. Full variable domain (outside the CDR3, taken from reference TRBV28 and TRBJ2-3): DVKVTQSSRYLVKRTGEKVFLECVQDMDHENMFWYRQDPGLGLRLIYFSYDVKMKEKGDIPEGYSVSREKKERFSLILESASTNQTSMYLCASSLFQGTVSPTDTQYFGPGTRLTVL.

The chain joins TRBV5-5 to TRBJ1-2, with 9 nucleotides matching TRBD1. Germline trimming cut 4 bases from V and 1 base from J; bases unmatched to any gene: 8. The germline V gene has CDR1 SGHKS and CDR2 YYEKEE (reference sequence). This CDR3 is 16 amino acids long. The CDR3 loop reads CASSTRDRVVNYGYTF. DNA for the CDR3: TGTGCCAGCAGCACCCGGGACAGGGTTGTTAACTATGGCTACACCTTC.

This sequence joins TRBV18 and TRBJ2-5; D is uncertain. The end of the DNA is better explained by TRBJ2-7, so the J call may be wrong. The germline CDR1 and CDR2 sequences are KGHSH and LQKENI. This CDR3 is 11 amino acids long. The CDR3 loop is CASSPAYEQYF. The DNA for the CDR3 is TGTGCCAGCTCACCGGCCTACGAGCAGTACTTC.

J is TRBJ2-6 and V is TRBV7-9; no clear D. V gave up 3 bases and J gave up 1 base, with 4 bases separating them. The germline V gene has CDR1 SEHNR and CDR2 FQNEAQ (reference sequence). There are 14 residues in the CDR3. This CDR3 reads CASSFGSGANVLTF. CDR3 sequence (DNA): TGTGCCAGCAGCTTTGGGTCTGGGGCCAACGTCCTGACTTTC.